One T cell receptor beta chain is described in this entry. Its specificity is unknown. The V end was cut by 2 bases, the J end by 2 bases, with 7 bases between. The CDR3 consists of 15 residues. Germline V gives CDR1 SGHAT, CDR2 FQNNGV. Thawed PBMCs were rested overnight at 37°C with 200 to 250 IU/ml IL-2 before regulatory T cell sorting. Clones were read by immunoSEQ multiplex PCR, and TCRdb kept only the in-frame ones, dropping some. The top ten clones hold 0.3% to 0.4% of a sample with approximately 60,000 clones, 98% of them seen once. This sample is drawn from a study of Tregs in tolerant kidney transplant recipients. Study as a whole: Mixed chimerism was transient after nonmyeloablative marrow transplants from related graft donors. Study results and caveats: Validation in larger populations is needed because few patients were studied.

The V call is TRBV11-2, the J call TRBJ2-6; D possibly corresponds to TRBD1 (5 bases). The sample was Tregs from blood, taken before the transplant. The sequence derives from a human donor who received a combined kidney and bone marrow transplant. The CDR3 protein is CASSLQGAGANVLTF. CDR3 bases: TGTGCCAGCAGCTTACAGGGCGCTGGGGCCAACGTCCTGACTTTC.